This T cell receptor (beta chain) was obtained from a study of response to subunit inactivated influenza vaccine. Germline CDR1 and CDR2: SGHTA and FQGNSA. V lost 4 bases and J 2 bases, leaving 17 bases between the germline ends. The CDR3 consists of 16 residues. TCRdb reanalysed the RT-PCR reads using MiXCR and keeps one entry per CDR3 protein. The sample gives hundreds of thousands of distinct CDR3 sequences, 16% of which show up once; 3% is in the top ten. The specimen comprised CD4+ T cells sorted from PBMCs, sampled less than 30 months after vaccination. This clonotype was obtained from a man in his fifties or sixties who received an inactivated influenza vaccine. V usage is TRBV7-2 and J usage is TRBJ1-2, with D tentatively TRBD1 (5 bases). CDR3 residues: CASSSWGGVGNYGYTF. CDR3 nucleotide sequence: TGTGCCAGCAGCTCCTGGGGGGGAGTCGGGAACTATGGCTACACCTTC.